The rows below give T cell receptor beta chains drawn from one sample of a study of T-cell memory formation after mild COVID-19. Each CDR3 protein is one row after TCRdb ran MiXCR on the 5' RACE reads. The sample has 250,000 to 300,000 distinct CDR3 sequences, under 20% seen once. The material sequenced was PBMCs or a T cell subset sorted from them (not recorded which). These receptors were obtained from a man between 18 and 35 years old who had mild COVID-19 (a few samples of this study predate the infection). Cell type and time point are not known. CDR3s include the opening cysteine and the closing phenylalanine or tryptophan. Fields, in order: D gene, clone size, V gene, J gene, CDR3 protein, CDR3 DNA. A D gene is named only where the DNA matches it firmly. Not every row has a clone size; where given, it reads once, few, many or a size class.

>.|few|TRBV18|TRBJ2-3
CASRDGTDTQYF
TGTGCCAGCCGGGACGGCACAGATACGCAGTATTTT
>TRBD2|.|TRBV5-1|TRBJ2-7
CASSLQVAGSYEQYF
TGCGCCAGCAGCTTGCAGGTAGCGGGGTCCTACGAGCAGTACTTC
>.|few|TRBV4-2|TRBJ1-2
CASSQDFSDLSYGYTF
TGTGCCAGCAGCCAAGATTTTTCGGATCTGTCCTATGGCTACACCTTC
>TRBD1|.|TRBV12-3/TRBV12-4|TRBJ1-1
CASRTQQGGTEAFF
TGTGCCAGCAGAACACAACAGGGGGGGACTGAAGCTTTCTTT
>TRBD1|few|TRBV2|TRBJ2-7
CAPGTGVYEQYF
TGTGCTCCCGGGACAGGGGTTTACGAGCAGTACTTC
>.|.|TRBV7-9|TRBJ1-6
CASSLGSAFRSPLHF
TGTGCCAGCAGCTTAGGATCAGCGTTTAGATCACCCCTCCACTTT
>.|.|TRBV4-3|TRBJ1-1
CASSQDLKGRNTEAFF
TGCGCCAGCAGCCAAGATCTTAAGGGCCGGAACACTGAAGCTTTCTTT
>.|.|TRBV19|TRBJ1-5
CASSPLGNQPQHF
TGTGCCAGTAGCCCTCTTGGCAATCAGCCCCAGCATTTT
>.|few|TRBV12-3/TRBV12-4|TRBJ1-6
CASRQGLTPLHF
TGTGCCAGCAGACAGGGTTTAACACCCCTCCACTTT
>TRBD2|few|TRBV12-3/TRBV12-4|TRBJ2-1
CASRASGLVLDEQFF
TGTGCCAGCAGGGCCTCGGGACTAGTGTTAGATGAGCAGTTCTTC
>.|once|TRBV12-3/TRBV12-4|TRBJ2-1
CASSLRQSSYNEQFF
TGTGCCAGCAGTCTACGACAGAGCTCCTACAATGAGCAGTTCTTC
>.|.|TRBV7-2|TRBJ2-5
CASSLVRYQETQYF
TGTGCCAGCAGCTTGGTGAGGTACCAAGAGACCCAGTACTTC
>.|.|TRBV12-3/TRBV12-4|TRBJ1-1
CASNEKGWNTEAFF
TGTGCCAGCAACGAAAAGGGCTGGAACACTGAAGCTTTCTTT
>.|few|TRBV4-3|TRBJ2-3
CASSQERPDTQYF
TGCGCCAGCAGCCAAGAACGGCCAGATACGCAGTATTTT